Listed below are T cell receptor beta chains from one sample, sequenced in a study of blood T cell repertoires in COVID-19. Generated by immunoSEQ multiplex PCR, the TCRdb table keeps only in-frame clones and is missing some. This table holds hundreds of thousands of clones, roughly 83% found once. The material sequenced was peripheral blood. The receptor source for this set is a woman in her sixties or seventies with active or convalescent COVID-19. The CDR3 runs from the conserved cysteine through the conserved F or W.

J	length	V	CDR3
TRBJ2-1	15	TRBV11-2	CASSLQPDSIGEQFF
TRBJ2-1	11	TRBV11-2	CASSPRGEQFF
TRBJ2-5	13	TRBV11-2	CASSRDSQETQYF
TRBJ1-5	13	TRBV19	CASDRGWNQPQHF
TRBJ1-1	19	TRBV18	CASSPPSAFTGGPRTEAFF
TRBJ2-7	18	TRBV5-4	CASSPTGLAGGNPYEQYF
TRBJ2-3	14	TRBV4-1	CASSQDPYEDTQYF
TRBJ2-1	12	TRBV30	CAWSLRGDEQFF
TRBJ2-3	12	TRBV19	CASMDLTDTQYF
TRBJ1-2	13	TRBV27	CASSSRAGHGYTF
TRBJ1-5	20	TRBV3-1/TRBV3-2	CASSASPGQGATTAGQPQHF
TRBJ1-1	19	TRBV3-1/TRBV3-2	CASSQLPTGSTSSPTEAFF
TRBJ1-6	15	TRBV18	CASSPEGVEGSPLHF
TRBJ2-1	17	TRBV4-3	CASSQDRTLAGNNEQFF
TRBJ1-2	13	TRBV3-1/TRBV3-2	CASSHEGRNGYTF
TRBJ2-5	17	TRBV2	CASSEDGLAGGRETQYF
TRBJ1-6	12	TRBV7-2	CASSYLNSPLHF
TRBJ1-1	15	TRBV5-4	CASSSTSQPNTEAFF
TRBJ1-2	13	TRBV6-1	CASSDQRQGGYTF
TRBJ1-1	11	TRBV30	CAWSVQQEAFF
TRBJ1-1	13	TRBV5-1	CASTQGLRTEAFF
TRBJ1-1	13	TRBV6-2/TRBV6-3	CASSYEQGTEAFF
TRBJ1-1	16	TRBV24-1	CATSDSRQGKNTEAFF
TRBJ2-7	16	TRBV16	CASSTSSLKATYEQYF
TRBJ2-3	14	TRBV7-2	CASSLERVSDTQYF
TRBJ1-3	17	TRBV9	CASSVGIQGAPGNTIYF
TRBJ2-1	16	TRBV7-9	CASSSGTSGKEDEQFF
TRBJ1-4	14	TRBV29-1	CSVQQGSRAEKLFF
TRBJ2-7	13	TRBV2	CASSLQGPNEQYF
TRBJ2-2	15	TRBV11-2	CASSFVSGYTGELFF
TRBJ1-4	15	TRBV7-2	CASSTPTGGNEKLFF
TRBJ2-7	13	TRBV6-5	CASNSGQGSEQYF
TRBJ2-3	18	TRBV9	CASSAIRAGTRNTDTQYF
TRBJ1-1	13	TRBV9	CASSVQDLRGAFF
TRBJ2-5	15	TRBV11-2	CASSLEEGVFETQYF
TRBJ2-2	16	TRBV5-1	CASSLGGTANTGELFF
TRBJ1-6	13	TRBV6-2/TRBV6-3	CASSYQEYSPLHF
TRBJ2-5	13	TRBV2	CASSEYSQETQYF
TRBJ2-7	12	TRBV7-2	CASSLSSYEQYF
TRBJ1-1	13	TRBV28	CASSYRLNTEAFF
TRBJ1-2	14	TRBV19	CASSWTGVNYGYTF
TRBJ2-1	14	TRBV11-3	CASSLAGVNNEQFF
TRBJ2-3	16	TRBV7-2	CASSLAGLALADTQYF
TRBJ1-5	18	TRBV18	CASSPRGLGTGAYQPQHF
TRBJ1-3	17	TRBV28	CASSLPTGGFSGNTIYF
TRBJ1-6	14	TRBV5-4	CASSWDRGNSPLHF
TRBJ1-1	12	TRBV5-1	CASSLQGNEAFF
TRBJ2-2	15	TRBV28	CASRGGRANTGELFF
TRBJ2-5	14	TRBV11-3	CASSSPGQRETQYF
TRBJ1-3	15	TRBV28	CASTSPGQSGNTIYF
TRBJ2-7	16	TRBV6-5	CASSYSGLAGAWEQYF